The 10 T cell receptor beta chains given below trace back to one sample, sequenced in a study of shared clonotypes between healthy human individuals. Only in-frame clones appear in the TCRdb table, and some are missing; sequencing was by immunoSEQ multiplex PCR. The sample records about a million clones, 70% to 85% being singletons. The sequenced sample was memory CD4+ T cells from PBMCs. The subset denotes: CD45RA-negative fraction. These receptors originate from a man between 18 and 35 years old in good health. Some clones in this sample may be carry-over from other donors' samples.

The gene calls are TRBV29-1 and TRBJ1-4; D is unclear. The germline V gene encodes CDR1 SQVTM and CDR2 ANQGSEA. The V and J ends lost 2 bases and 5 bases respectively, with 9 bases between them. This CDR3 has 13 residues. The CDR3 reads CSVEHGVNEKLFF. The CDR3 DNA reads TGCAGCGTTGAACATGGAGTGAATGAAAAACTGTTTTTT.

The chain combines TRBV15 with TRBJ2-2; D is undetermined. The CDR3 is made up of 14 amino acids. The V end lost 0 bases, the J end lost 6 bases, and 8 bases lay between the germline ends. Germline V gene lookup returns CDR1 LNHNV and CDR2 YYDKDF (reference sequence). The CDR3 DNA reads TGTGCCACCAGCAGAGAAACCCGTGCCGGGGAGCTGTTTTTT. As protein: CATSRETRAGELFF.

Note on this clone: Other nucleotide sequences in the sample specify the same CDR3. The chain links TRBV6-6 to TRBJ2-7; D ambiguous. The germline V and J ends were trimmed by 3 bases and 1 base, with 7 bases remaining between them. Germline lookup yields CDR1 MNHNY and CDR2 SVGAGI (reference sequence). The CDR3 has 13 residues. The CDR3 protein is CASSYSDSYEQYF. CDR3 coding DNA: TGTGCCAGCAGTTATTCGGATTCCTACGAGCAGTACTTC.

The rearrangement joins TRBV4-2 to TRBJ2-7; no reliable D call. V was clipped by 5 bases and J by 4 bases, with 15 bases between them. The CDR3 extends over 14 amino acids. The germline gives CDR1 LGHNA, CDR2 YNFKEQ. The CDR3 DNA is TGTGCCAGCAGCAGAGCCACTCAGTCGTACGAGCAGTACTTC. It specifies CASSRATQSYEQYF.

The CDR3 DNA reads TGTGCCAGCAGTGAAGCTGGCGGGCGGAGAGGTGAGCAGTTCTTC. This encodes CASSEAGGRRGEQFF. This chain uses TRBV2 with TRBJ2-1, with a tentative D call TRBD2 (5 bases). The germline V gene encodes CDR1 SNHLY and CDR2 FYNNEI. Trimming stripped 0 bases from V and 9 bases from J, with 15 bases between. The CDR3 consists of 15 residues.

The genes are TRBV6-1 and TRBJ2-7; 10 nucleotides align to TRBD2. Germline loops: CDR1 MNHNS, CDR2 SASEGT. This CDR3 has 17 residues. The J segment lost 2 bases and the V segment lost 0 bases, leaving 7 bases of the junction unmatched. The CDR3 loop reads CASSEAHLAGGTYEQYF. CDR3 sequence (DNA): TGTGCCAGCAGTGAAGCGCATTTAGCGGGAGGAACCTACGAGCAGTACTTC.

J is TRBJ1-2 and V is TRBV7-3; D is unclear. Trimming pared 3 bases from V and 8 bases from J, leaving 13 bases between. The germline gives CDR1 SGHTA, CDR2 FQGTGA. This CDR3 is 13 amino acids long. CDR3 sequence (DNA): TGTGCCAGCAGCTTTAGCCGTTTGGAGGGCTACACCTTC. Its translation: CASSFSRLEGYTF. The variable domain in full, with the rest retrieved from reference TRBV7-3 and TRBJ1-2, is GAGVSQTPSNKVTEKGKYVELRCDPISGHTALYWYRQSLGQGPEFLIYFQGTGAADDSGLPNDRFFAVRPEGSVSTLKIQRTERGDSAVYLCASSFSRLEGYTFGSGTRLTVV.

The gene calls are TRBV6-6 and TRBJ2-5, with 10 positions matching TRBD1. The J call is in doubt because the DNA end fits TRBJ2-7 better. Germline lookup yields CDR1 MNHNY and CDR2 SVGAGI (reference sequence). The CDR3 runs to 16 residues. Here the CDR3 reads CASTDQNRDRGHEQYF. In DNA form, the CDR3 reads TGTGCCAGCACCGACCAGAACCGGGACAGGGGCCACGAGCAGTACTTC.

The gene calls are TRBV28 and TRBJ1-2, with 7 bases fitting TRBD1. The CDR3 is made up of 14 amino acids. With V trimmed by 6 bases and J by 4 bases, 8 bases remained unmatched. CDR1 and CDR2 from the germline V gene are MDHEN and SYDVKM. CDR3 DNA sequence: TGTGCCAGCAGCCCCGGGACAGCCACCTATGGCTACACCTTC. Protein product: CASSPGTATYGYTF.

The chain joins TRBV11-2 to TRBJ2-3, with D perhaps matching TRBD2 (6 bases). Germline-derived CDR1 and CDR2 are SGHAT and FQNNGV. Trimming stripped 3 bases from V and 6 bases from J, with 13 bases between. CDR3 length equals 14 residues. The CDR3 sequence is CASSFDYSGDTQYF. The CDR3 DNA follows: TGTGCCAGCAGCTTCGACTATAGCGGTGATACGCAGTATTTT.